Listed below are T cell receptor beta chains from one sample, sequenced in a study of T cell responses to AZD1222 COVID-19 vaccine. Assay: immunoSEQ multiplex PCR; the TCRdb copy retains only in-frame clones and omits some. The sample holds 65,000 to 90,000 clones; about 90% are singletons and the top ten take around 7.7%. The sample in question was peripheral blood, obtained on day 0 of AZD1222 vaccination. Every receptor here comes from an adult in good health. Each CDR3 is given with its conserved first and last residue. Fields, in order: V gene, clone size, J gene, CDR3 protein. Clone size appears in some rows only: once, few, many, or a class for an expanded clone.

TRBV14,once,TRBJ1-2,CASSQGWFQPYGYTF
TRBV21-1,NA,TRBJ1-4,CASTTPPRAGWREKLFF
TRBV3-1/TRBV3-2,NA,TRBJ2-5,CASSHFGGEETQYF
TRBV19,NA,TRBJ2-1,CASSPSGRGNEQFF
TRBV28,NA,TRBJ1-1,CASSLSGPIGLNTEAFF
TRBV28,NA,TRBJ1-5,CASSALNQPQHF
TRBV7-9,NA,TRBJ1-3,CASSFKGFPPGNTIYF
TRBV30,NA,TRBJ1-1,CAWSRDLNTEAFF
TRBV28,NA,TRBJ1-2,CASSLIRAGYTF
TRBV19,NA,TRBJ1-4,CASSMAGEKLFF
TRBV7-9,NA,TRBJ1-3,CASSRQAAGNTIYF
TRBV7-2,NA,TRBJ2-2,CASSSVWGYTGELFF
TRBV10-3,NA,TRBJ2-7,CAISDELVAEQYF
TRBV19,NA,TRBJ1-1,CASSMGTGINTEAFF
TRBV6-5,NA,TRBJ2-3,CASSSPGDTQYF
TRBV9,NA,TRBJ2-1,CASTPQGSAYNEQFF
TRBV28,NA,TRBJ2-5,CASNLRGQETQYF
TRBV7-3,NA,TRBJ2-3,CASSRSGSSDTQYF
TRBV5-1,NA,TRBJ1-6,CASSWDSTNSPLHF
TRBV6-6,NA,TRBJ1-1,CASSYLRGNTEAFF
TRBV28,NA,TRBJ2-7,CASSLILRTYEQYF
TRBV12-2,NA,TRBJ1-2,CASRLAGVRGRSYGYTF
TRBV29-1,NA,TRBJ1-5,CSVVSGSGLGNQPQHF
TRBV3-1/TRBV3-2,NA,TRBJ2-2,CASSQGDRVPGELFF
TRBV13,NA,TRBJ2-7,CASSRRQGPPYEQYF
TRBV7-9,NA,TRBJ1-4,CASSPTRYEKLFF
TRBV24-1,NA,TRBJ2-5,CATSDPGVGETQYF
TRBV18,NA,TRBJ1-5,CASSPRWTENQPQHF
TRBV5-1,NA,TRBJ2-3,CASSSEGGITDTQYF
TRBV11-2,NA,TRBJ2-1,CASSPDRVNYNEQFF
TRBV6-5,NA,TRBJ2-7,CASRATGLDEQYF
TRBV7-9,NA,TRBJ2-1,CASSMPSGGYNEQFF
TRBV4-2,NA,TRBJ1-2,CASSQDVRQDGGYGYTF
TRBV19,NA,TRBJ1-5,CASSIDQGVQGQPQHF
TRBV9,NA,TRBJ2-1,CASSVGIGTSGRVDEQFF
TRBV30,NA,TRBJ1-1,CAWMLQGRGDTEAFF
TRBV28,once,TRBJ2-1,CATNYNEQFF
TRBV21-1,once,TRBJ2-7,CASSKEFPAAYEQYF
TRBV7-3,NA,TRBJ1-6,CASSSGQSNSPLHF
TRBV6-5,NA,TRBJ1-1,CASTQVDRDTEAFF
TRBV5-1,NA,TRBJ2-1,CASSLEIGDSLGEFF
TRBV28,NA,TRBJ1-2,CASSLIPGQGYGYTF